This T cell receptor (beta chain) appears in the sequencing data of a study of cytomegalovirus exposure and HLA in healthy donors. Trimming left V 7 bases short and J 6 bases short, with 15 bases between. Germline CDR1 reads SQVTM; CDR2 reads ANQGSEA. CDR3 length equals 12 residues. This clone was counted between two and nine times. Its target is not known. Regarding the study as a whole: Productive status was seen about 87% or about 30% of the time for most TCR beta V segments in an earlier analysis.

Primers: 60 Vbeta forward and 13 Jbeta reverse. The assay was immunoSEQ multiplex PCR, and TCRdb's table has in-frame clones only and misses some. The data show roughly 150,000 clones, with about 77% seen just once and about 9.7% held by the top ten. The chain is built from TRBV29-1 and TRBJ1-1, with D possibly matching TRBD1 (5 bases). This clonotype was sampled from a young man in good health and CMV-seropositive. The sequencing input was PBMCs. CDR3 in DNA: TGCAGCGCCGAAGGACCCAGGGCTGAAGCTTTCTTT. This codes for CSAEGPRAEAFF.